These T cell receptor beta chains were read from a single sample in a study of blood T cell repertoires in COVID-19. Sequenced by immunoSEQ multiplex PCR; TCRdb stores in-frame clones only, minus some. Altogether 250,000 to 350,000 clones are present, approximately 83% being singletons, with the ten largest covering roughly 1.9%. Material: peripheral blood. The receptors shown here come from a woman in her twenties or thirties who had recovered from COVID-19. The CDR3 runs from the conserved cysteine through the conserved F or W. A D gene is named only where the DNA matches it firmly. A row's size may be missing; if present it is once, few, many or a size class.

j_call clone_size v_call d_call cdr3_nt cdr3_aa
TRBJ1-2 NA TRBV4-1 TRBD1 TGCGCCAGCAGCCAAGATCAACAGGGGGCTGGTGGCTACACCTTC CASSQDQQGAGGYTF
TRBJ2-6 NA TRBV5-1 TRBD1 TGCGCCAGCAGCTTGGATTCAGGGGGCTCTGGGGCCAACGTCCTGACTTTC CASSLDSGGSGANVLTF
TRBJ1-2 NA TRBV3-1/TRBV3-2 TRBD1 TGTGCCAGCAGTCTCAGGGGGAACTATGGCTACACCTTC CASSLRGNYGYTF
TRBJ1-1 once TRBV3-1/TRBV3-2 NA TGTGCCAGCAGCCAAACGGACAGCCTTGACGAAGCTTTCTTT CASSQTDSLDEAFF
TRBJ2-3 NA TRBV10-3 NA TGTGCCATCCGCGGCGGGGGCTCGGCAGATACGCAGTATTTT CAIRGGGSADTQYF
TRBJ1-1 NA TRBV24-1 NA TGTGCCACCAGTGACTCTCACAAGAACACTGAAGCTTTCTTT CATSDSHKNTEAFF
TRBJ2-7 NA TRBV28 TRBD2 TGTGCCAGCAGTCCTCCCCGCGGGGGCTACGAGCAGTACTTC CASSPPRGGYEQYF
TRBJ1-1 NA TRBV25-1 TRBD1 TGTGCCAGCAGGGGGACAGGGATGAACACTGAAGCTTTCTTT CASRGTGMNTEAFF
TRBJ2-7 once TRBV13 NA TGTGCCAGCAGCCCAGGAGCGGTCTACGAGCAGTACTTC CASSPGAVYEQYF
TRBJ2-1 NA TRBV30 NA TGTGCCTGGAGTAAAGGGAGAGACAATGAGCAGTTCTTC CAWSKGRDNEQFF
TRBJ2-2 NA TRBV7-2 TRBD2 TGTGCCAGCAGCCCGACTAGCGGGAGGGACTGGGTCGGGGAGCTGTTTTTT CASSPTSGRDWVGELFF
TRBJ2-7 NA TRBV7-8 NA TGTGCCAGCAGCTTGCGGTCCAGGGTCTACGAGCAGTACTTC CASSLRSRVYEQYF
TRBJ2-1 NA TRBV3-1/TRBV3-2 NA TGTGCCAGCAGCCAAAGGGGTAATGAGCAGTTCTTC CASSQRGNEQFF
TRBJ2-2 NA TRBV19 NA TGTGCCAGTAGTATGGACAGAGCGAACACCGGGGAGCTGTTTTTT CASSMDRANTGELFF
TRBJ2-5 NA TRBV5-1 NA TGCGCCAGCAGGGCAGGGCCGGAGACCCAGTACTTC CASRAGPETQYF
TRBJ1-2 once TRBV4-2 TRBD1 TGTGCCAGCAGCCAAGATCAGGCAGGGGGCTTAGGTGGCTACACCTTC CASSQDQAGGLGGYTF
TRBJ2-7 NA TRBV2 TRBD1 TGTGCCAGCACCTCCAGGGGGACCTCCTACGAGCAGTACTTC CASTSRGTSYEQYF
TRBJ1-2 few TRBV4-1 NA TGCGCCAGCAGCCAAGATCTCAGACTCGTCCTTGGCGGCTACACCTTC CASSQDLRLVLGGYTF
TRBJ1-4 few TRBV13 NA TGTGCCAGCAGCTCCAGGGTACAGACTAATGAAAAACTGTTTTTT CASSSRVQTNEKLFF
TRBJ2-2 once TRBV9 NA TGTGCCAGCAGCGCCTATGGGCCCGGGGAGCTGTTTTTT CASSAYGPGELFF
TRBJ2-2 NA TRBV5-4 TRBD1 TGTGCCAGCAGCTTCCAGGGGGACACCGGGGAGCTGTTTTTT CASSFQGDTGELFF
TRBJ2-7 NA TRBV7-9 NA TGTGCCAGCAGCCCTAAGACATTATACGAGCAGTACTTC CASSPKTLYEQYF
TRBJ1-4 NA TRBV28 NA TGTGCCAGCAGTGCCACAGGACGGACCGTTAATGAAAAACTGTTTTTT CASSATGRTVNEKLFF
TRBJ1-2 NA TRBV30 NA TGTGCCTGGAGTGTACTGAGTGCCAGGGGCTACACCTTC CAWSVLSARGYTF
TRBJ1-2 NA TRBV7-6 NA TGTGCCAGCAGCGCCGACACACACTATGGCTACACCTTC CASSADTHYGYTF
TRBJ1-2 NA TRBV6-5 TRBD1 TGTGCCAGCAGACTACAGGGGGCTGGGTATGGCTACACCTTC CASRLQGAGYGYTF
TRBJ2-4 NA TRBV12-3/TRBV12-4 TRBD2 TGTGCCAGCAGCTCCGGGGGGTTCAACATTCAGTACTTC CASSSGGFNIQYF
TRBJ1-1 NA TRBV6-5 TRBD1 TGTGCCAGCACCAGACAGGGGGCATTCACTGAAGCTTTCTTT CASTRQGAFTEAFF
TRBJ2-3 NA TRBV10-1 NA TGCGGCAAAGCGAAGGACTTGAGCACAGATACGCAGTATTTT CGKAKDLSTDTQYF
TRBJ2-1 NA TRBV27 NA TGTGCCAGCAGTTTACTGGGGAGGAATGAGCAGTTCTTC CASSLLGRNEQFF
TRBJ2-6 NA TRBV5-8 NA TGTGCCAGCAGCTTACAGGGTTCGGGGGCCAACGTCCTGACTTTC CASSLQGSGANVLTF
TRBJ1-2 NA TRBV29-1 NA TGCAGCGTTGAAGATGGACAGACTTCCTTCTATGGCTACACCTTC CSVEDGQTSFYGYTF
TRBJ1-2 NA TRBV4-3 NA TGCGCCAGCAGCCAAGTGTCCTCTAACTATGGCTACACCTTC CASSQVSSNYGYTF
TRBJ2-7 NA TRBV7-9 NA TGTGCCAGCACCGGTTACCGGACGGGATACGAGCAGTACTTC CASTGYRTGYEQYF
TRBJ1-5 NA TRBV18 TRBD1 TGTGCCAGCTCATCTACAGGGGGAGATCAGCCCCAGCATTTT CASSSTGGDQPQHF
TRBJ2-6 NA TRBV7-9 NA TGTGCCAGCAGCTCAGCGGCGGGCCCCTCTGGGGCCAACGTCCTGACTTTC CASSSAAGPSGANVLTF
TRBJ2-7 NA TRBV28 TRBD1 TGTGCCAGCAGTTTCCCAGCAGAGACAGGGCTCTACGAGCAGTACTTC CASSFPAETGLYEQYF
TRBJ1-4 NA TRBV7-2 NA TGTGCCAGCAGCTTAGCGGGCTGGGGGGGTAATGAAAAACTGTTTTTT CASSLAGWGGNEKLFF
TRBJ2-7 NA TRBV15 NA TGTGCCACCAGCAGGAACGCGGGTCGCCACCACTCCTACGAGCAGTACTTC CATSRNAGRHHSYEQYF
TRBJ1-5 NA TRBV6-6 NA TGTGCCAGCGGCCCTTGGGCGCCCCAGCATTTT CASGPWAPQHF
TRBJ1-3 few TRBV7-9 NA TGTGCCAGCAGCTTAGCGCGTTCTGGAAACACCATATATTTT CASSLARSGNTIYF
TRBJ2-3 NA TRBV10-2 NA TGCGCCAGCAGTGAGTCGAATCAGGCGACAGATACGCAGTATTTT CASSESNQATDTQYF
TRBJ1-2 NA TRBV24-1 TRBD1 TGTGCCACCAGTCCTTCCACGACGGGACAGCGAGCTAACTATGGCTACACCTTC CATSPSTTGQRANYGYTF
TRBJ2-1 NA TRBV12-5 NA TGTGCTAGTAGAAGGGACAATGAGCAGCTCTTC CASRRDNEQLF
TRBJ1-5 NA TRBV28 NA TGTGCCAGCAGTTTATGGAGTCAGCCCCAGCATTTT CASSLWSQPQHF
TRBJ2-7 NA TRBV10-3 TRBD2 TGTGCCATCAGCCCGAGCGGGGGGGAGACTTACGAGCAGTACTTC CAISPSGGETYEQYF
TRBJ2-5 NA TRBV13 TRBD2 TGTGCCAGCAGCCGCAGCACTCGACTAGCGGGCCCTCAAGAGACCCAGTACTTC CASSRSTRLAGPQETQYF
TRBJ1-3 NA TRBV9 NA TGTGCCAGCAGCGTATTTGGGGCAGGGGATATCACTGGAAACACCATATATTTT CASSVFGAGDITGNTIYF
TRBJ2-5 NA TRBV7-9 TRBD1 TGTGCCAGCAGCTTGGGACAGGGGGAGACCCAGTACTTC CASSLGQGETQYF
TRBJ1-1 NA TRBV5-1 TRBD1 TGCGCCAGCAGCTTGGGTGGGACAGGGGGGTACACTGAAGCTTTCTTT CASSLGGTGGYTEAFF
TRBJ1-6 NA TRBV20-1 NA TGCAGTGCTAGTATAGGGAGCTCCTATAATTCACCCCTCCACTTT CSASIGSSYNSPLHF
TRBJ1-5 once TRBV7-8 NA TGTGCCAGCAGCCCAACTTGGGCAGGTAATCAGCCCCAGCATTTT CASSPTWAGNQPQHF